Described below is a single TCR beta chain sequence and its context. Its matching antigen is unknown. This specimen comes from a study of cytomegalovirus exposure and HLA in healthy donors. Study overall: Genetic ancestry analysis placed over 65% of the approximately 400 donors that were genotyped in the Caucasian-associated cluster.

PCR was performed using 60 Vbeta and 13 Jbeta primers. Some clones are missing from TCRdb's copy, which holds only in-frame ones; the method was immunoSEQ multiplex PCR. The sample lists some 160,000 clones; 70% to 85% were seen once. Regarding the study as a whole: Researchers reported in a later analysis that a missense DCLRE1C variant was tied to TCR beta V- and J-gene trimming. One cluster of highly shared sequence variants probably arose as a sequencing artifact.

CDR1 and CDR2 (germline): MNHEY, SMNVEV (reference sequence). CDR3 length: 15 amino acids. The V segment lost 5 bases and the J segment 5 bases; nucleotides outside the gene matches: 8. The sequence was obtained from a male donor in good health and CMV-seronegative. The chain links TRBV27 to TRBJ2-5, with 10 positions matching TRBD1. Sample: PBMCs. This CDR3 reads CASSLGTGVIETQYF. CDR3 coding DNA: TGTGCCAGCAGTCTAGGGACAGGGGTGATCGAGACCCAGTACTTC.